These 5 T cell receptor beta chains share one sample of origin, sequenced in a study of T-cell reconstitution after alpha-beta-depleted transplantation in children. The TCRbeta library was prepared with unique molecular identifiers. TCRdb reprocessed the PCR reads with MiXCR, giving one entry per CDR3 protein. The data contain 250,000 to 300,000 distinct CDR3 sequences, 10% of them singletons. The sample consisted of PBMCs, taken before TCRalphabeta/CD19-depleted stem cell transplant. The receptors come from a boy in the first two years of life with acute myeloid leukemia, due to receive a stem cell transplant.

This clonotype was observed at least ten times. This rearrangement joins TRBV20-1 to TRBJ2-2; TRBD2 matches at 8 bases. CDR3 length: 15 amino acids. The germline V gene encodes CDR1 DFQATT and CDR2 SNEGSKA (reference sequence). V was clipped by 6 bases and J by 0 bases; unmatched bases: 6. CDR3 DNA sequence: TGCAGTGCCCAACCGGGACTAGCGAACACCGGGGAGCTGTTTTTT. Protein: CSAQPGLANTGELFF.

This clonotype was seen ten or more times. DNA of the CDR3: TGTGCCAGCAGCCCAGTGGGGGGGAATTCACCCCTCCACTTT. This encodes CASSPVGGNSPLHF. This chain joins TRBV5-6 and TRBJ1-6, with a possible D match to TRBD1 (5 bases). The CDR3 covers 14 residues. V shed 4 bases and J shed 7 bases, with 12 bases lying between them. Germline loops: CDR1 SGHDT, CDR2 YYEEEE.

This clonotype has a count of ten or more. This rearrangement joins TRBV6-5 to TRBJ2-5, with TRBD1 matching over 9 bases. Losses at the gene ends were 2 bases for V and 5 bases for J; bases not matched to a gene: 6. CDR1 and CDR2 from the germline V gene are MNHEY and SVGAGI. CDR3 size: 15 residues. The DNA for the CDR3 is TGTGCCAGCAGTTACCGTGACACAGGGGGCGAGACCCAGTACTTC. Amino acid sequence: CASSYRDTGGETQYF.

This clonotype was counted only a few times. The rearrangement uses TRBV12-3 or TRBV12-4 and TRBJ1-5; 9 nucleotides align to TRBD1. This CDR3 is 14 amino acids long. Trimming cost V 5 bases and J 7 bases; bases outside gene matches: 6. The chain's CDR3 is CASSGQGRGQPQHF. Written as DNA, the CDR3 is TGTGCCAGCAGTGGACAGGGGAGAGGGCAGCCCCAGCATTTT.

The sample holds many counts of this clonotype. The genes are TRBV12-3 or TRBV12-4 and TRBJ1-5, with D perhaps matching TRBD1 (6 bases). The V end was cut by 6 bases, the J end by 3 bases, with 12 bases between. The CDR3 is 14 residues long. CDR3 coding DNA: TGTGCCAGCAGACTGGACAGTCTCAATCAGCCCCAGCATTTT. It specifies CASRLDSLNQPQHF.